This passage covers 9 T cell receptor beta chains from one sample sequenced in a study of blood T cell repertoires in COVID-19 (dated by TCRdb to 2018 to 2021). Library preparation used the immunoSEQ multiplex PCR assay. TCRdb's version of the immuneACCESS table is confined to in-frame rearrangements and falls short of the full clone set. An unresolved V gene accounts for under half of the shortfall where checked; the remainder is of unknown origin. The sample table shows 240,000 or so clones, and around nine tenths are seen once. The biggest ten clones account for 0.99% of the sample. The specimen sequenced was peripheral blood. These receptors came from a woman between 40 and 50 years old who had recovered from COVID-19.

The V and J genes are TRBV5-1 and TRBJ2-3, with TRBD2 matching over 7 bases. With 0 bases clipped from V and 2 bases from J, the junction kept 9 bases outside the gene matches. Germline CDR1 reads SGHRS; CDR2 reads YFSETQ. CDR3 length equals 17 residues. The CDR3 DNA reads as TGCGCCAGCAGCTTGGGCGGGAGTGTTGCCGCCACAGATACGCAGTATTTT. Its protein is CASSLGGSVAATDTQYF.

The chain recombines TRBV7-2 with TRBJ1-2, with D perhaps matching TRBD1 (6 bases). This CDR3 has 13 residues. The V end was cut by 5 bases, the J end by 6 bases, with 13 bases between. The germline gives CDR1 SGHTA, CDR2 FQGNSA. The CDR3 sequence: CASSPDRQDGYTF. The CDR3 coding sequence is TGTGCCAGCAGCCCGGACCGACAGGATGGCTACACCTTC.

The chain uses TRBV29-1 and TRBJ1-2, with 9 bases matching TRBD1. The germline CDR1 and CDR2 sequences are SQVTM and ANQGSEA. V shed 4 bases and J 3 bases; nucleotides not matched to a gene: 6. The CDR3 is made up of 14 amino acids. The CDR3 DNA reads as TGCAGCGTTGTGGGCCGACAGGGGGACTATGGCTACACCTTC. As protein: CSVVGRQGDYGYTF.

In regard to this clone: Compared with germline, one end of the junction differs, possibly owing to a read error. V and J are TRBV7-8 and TRBJ1-4; a possible D gene is TRBD1 (6 bases). The CDR3 runs to 13 residues. The germline CDR1 and CDR2 sequences are SGHVS and FQNEAQ. The CDR3 protein is CASTRGGGERLFF. The CDR3 nucleotides read TGTGCCAGCACCAGGGGCGGGGGGGAAAGACTGTTTTTT.

The CDR3 is CASSQDLGSGRPSYNEQFF. The CDR3 nucleotides are TGCGCCAGCAGCCAAGACTTGGGGAGCGGGAGGCCCTCCTACAATGAGCAGTTCTTC. V gene TRBV4-1 combines with J gene TRBJ2-1, with 9 nucleotides matching TRBD2. Looked up from germline, CDR1 is MGHRA and CDR2 is YSYEKL. Trimming cost V 0 bases and J 0 bases; bases outside gene matches: 9. CDR3 length: 19 amino acids.

For this clone: Other nucleotide sequences from this sample produce the same CDR3. The rearrangement links TRBV6-4 to TRBJ1-6; 8 positions agree with TRBD1. From germline, CDR1 is MRHNA and CDR2 SNTAGT. CDR3 length equals 16 residues. With V trimmed by 2 bases and J by 4 bases, 4 bases remained unmatched. CDR3: CASSDKTGGYNSPLHF. CDR3 bases: TGTGCCAGCAGTGACAAAACAGGGGGGTATAATTCACCCCTCCACTTT.

The genes are TRBV29-1 and TRBJ2-3; TRBD2 matches 8 bases. Trimming took 6 bases from V and 4 from J; bases not matched to a gene: 15. Germline CDR1 SQVTM, CDR2 ANQGSEA. This CDR3 has 16 amino acids. The CDR3 DNA reads TGCAGCGTCGCCCCGGGGAGCGGGAGAGGGGCAGATACGCAGTATTTT. Translation: CSVAPGSGRGADTQYF.

The chain joins TRBV11-1 to TRBJ1-2, with D possibly TRBD1 on 5 matching bases. The germline V gene has CDR1 SGHAT and CDR2 FQDESV (reference sequence). V lost 3 bases to trimming and J lost 3 bases, with 11 bases between them. The CDR3 is made up of 14 amino acids. This CDR3 reads CASSFSQGHYGYTF. DNA of the CDR3: TGTGCCAGCAGCTTCTCCCAGGGCCACTATGGCTACACCTTC.

The chain carries TRBV11-3 and TRBJ2-1; a possible D gene is TRBD2 (6 bases). Germline assignment: CDR1 SGHNT and CDR2 YENEEA. The CDR3 sequence is 15 residues long. The V gene lost 5 bases and the J gene lost 2 bases, with 13 bases spanning the gap. CDR3 in DNA: TGTGCCAGCAGCCCGCCGGGACTGGCCTACAATGAGCAGTTCTTC. This sequence encodes CASSPPGLAYNEQFF.